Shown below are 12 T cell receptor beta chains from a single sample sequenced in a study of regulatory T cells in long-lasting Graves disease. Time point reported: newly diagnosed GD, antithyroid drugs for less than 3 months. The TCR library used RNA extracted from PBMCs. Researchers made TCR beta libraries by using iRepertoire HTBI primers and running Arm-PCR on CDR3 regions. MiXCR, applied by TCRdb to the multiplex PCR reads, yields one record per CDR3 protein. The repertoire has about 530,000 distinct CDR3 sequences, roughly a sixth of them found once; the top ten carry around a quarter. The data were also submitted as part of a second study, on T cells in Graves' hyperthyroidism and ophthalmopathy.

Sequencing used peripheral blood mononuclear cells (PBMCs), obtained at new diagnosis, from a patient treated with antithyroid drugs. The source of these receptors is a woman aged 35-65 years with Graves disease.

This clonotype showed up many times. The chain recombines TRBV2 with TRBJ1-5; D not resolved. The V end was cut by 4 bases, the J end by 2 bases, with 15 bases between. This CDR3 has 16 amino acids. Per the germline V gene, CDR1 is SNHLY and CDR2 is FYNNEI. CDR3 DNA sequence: TGTGCCAGCAGTGCAGGTCTACAAGGGCGCAATCAGCCCCAGCATTTT. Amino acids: CASSAGLQGRNQPQHF.

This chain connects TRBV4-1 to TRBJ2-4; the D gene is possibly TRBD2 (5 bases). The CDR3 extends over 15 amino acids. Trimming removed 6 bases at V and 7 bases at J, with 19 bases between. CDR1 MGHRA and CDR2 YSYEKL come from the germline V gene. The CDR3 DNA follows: TGCGCCAGCAGACCCCCGGACGGCGGGCCCAACATTCAGTACTTC. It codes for CASRPPDGGPNIQYF.

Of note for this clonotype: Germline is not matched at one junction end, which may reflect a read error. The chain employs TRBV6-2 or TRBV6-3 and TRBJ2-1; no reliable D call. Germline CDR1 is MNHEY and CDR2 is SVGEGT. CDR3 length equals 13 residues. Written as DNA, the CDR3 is TGTGCCAGCGGTTACGTGCCGCTCAATGAGCAGTTCTTC. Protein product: CASGYVPLNEQFF.

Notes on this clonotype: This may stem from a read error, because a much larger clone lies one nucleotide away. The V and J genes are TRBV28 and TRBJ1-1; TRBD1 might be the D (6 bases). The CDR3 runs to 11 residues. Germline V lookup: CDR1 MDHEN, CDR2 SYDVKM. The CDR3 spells CATDRNTGAFF. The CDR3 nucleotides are TGTGCCACCGACAGGAACACTGGAGCTTTCTTT. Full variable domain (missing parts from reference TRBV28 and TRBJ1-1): DVKVTQSSRYLVKRTGEKVFLECVQDMDHENMFWYRQDPGLGLRLIYFSYDVKMKEKGDIPEGYSVSREKKERFSLILESASTNQTSMYLCATDRNTGAFFGQGTRLTVV.

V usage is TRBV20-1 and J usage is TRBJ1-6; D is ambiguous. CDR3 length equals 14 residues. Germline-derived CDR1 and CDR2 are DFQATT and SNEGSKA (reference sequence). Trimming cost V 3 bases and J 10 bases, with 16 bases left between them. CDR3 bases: TGCAGTGCTAGGCGGGGAGCATTCGGGTCACCCCTCCACTTT. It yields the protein CSARRGAFGSPLHF.

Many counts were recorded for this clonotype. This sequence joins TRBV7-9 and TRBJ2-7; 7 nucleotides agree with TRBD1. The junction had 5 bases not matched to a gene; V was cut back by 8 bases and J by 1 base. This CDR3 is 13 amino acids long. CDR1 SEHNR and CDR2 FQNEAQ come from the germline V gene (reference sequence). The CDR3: CASGTAASYEQYF. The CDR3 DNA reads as TGTGCCAGCGGGACAGCCGCTTCCTACGAGCAGTACTTC. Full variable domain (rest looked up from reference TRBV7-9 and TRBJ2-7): DTGVSQNPRHKITKRGQNVTFRCDPISEHNRLYWYRQTLGQGPEFLTYFQNEAQLEKSRLLSDRFSAERPKGSFSTLEIQRTEQGDSAMYLCASGTAASYEQYFGPGTRLTVT.

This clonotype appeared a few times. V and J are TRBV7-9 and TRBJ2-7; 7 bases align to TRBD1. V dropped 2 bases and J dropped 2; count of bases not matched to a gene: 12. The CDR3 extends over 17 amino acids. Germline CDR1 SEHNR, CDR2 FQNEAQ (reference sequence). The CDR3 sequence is CASSLRPGQVVTYEQYF. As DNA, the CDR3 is TGTGCCAGCAGCTTACGGCCTGGACAGGTAGTAACCTACGAGCAGTACTTC.

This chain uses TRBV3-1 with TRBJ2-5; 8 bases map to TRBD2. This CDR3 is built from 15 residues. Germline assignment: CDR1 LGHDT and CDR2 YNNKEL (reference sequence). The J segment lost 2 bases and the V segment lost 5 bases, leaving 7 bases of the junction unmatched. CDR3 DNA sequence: TGTGCCAGCAGCTTTAGCGGGGCGGTACAAGAGACCCAGTACTTC. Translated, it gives CASSFSGAVQETQYF.

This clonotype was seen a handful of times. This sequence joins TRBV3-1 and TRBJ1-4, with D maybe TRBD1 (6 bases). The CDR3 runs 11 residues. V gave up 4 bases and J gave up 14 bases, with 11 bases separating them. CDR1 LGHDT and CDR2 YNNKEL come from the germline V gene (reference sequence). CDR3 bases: TGTGCCAGCAGCCGAACAGGGTCCCTGTTTTTT. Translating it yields CASSRTGSLFF.

The CDR3 protein is CASSSDTAAKDNEQFF. The CDR3, as DNA: TGTGCCAGCAGCTCGGACACAGCAGCGAAAGACAATGAGCAGTTCTTC. This chain links TRBV2 with TRBJ2-1, with D possibly matching TRBD1 (5 bases). The CDR3 has 16 amino acids. Germline CDR1 and CDR2: SNHLY and FYNNEI. Trimming removed 6 bases from V and 5 bases from J, with 20 bases in between.

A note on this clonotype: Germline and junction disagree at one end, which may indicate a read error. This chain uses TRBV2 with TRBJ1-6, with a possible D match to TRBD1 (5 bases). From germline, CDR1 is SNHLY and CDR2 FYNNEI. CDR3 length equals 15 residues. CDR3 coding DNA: TGTGCCAACAGTGACTCTGGGACCAACAATTCACCCCTCCACTTT. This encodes CANSDSGTNNSPLHF.

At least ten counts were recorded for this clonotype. CDR3 amino acids: CASGSQGEGAGNQPQHF. CDR3 DNA: TGTGCTAGTGGTTCCCAAGGAGAGGGGGCAGGTAATCAGCCCCAGCATTTT. The chain recombines TRBV12-5 with TRBJ1-5; TRBD1 agrees at 7 bases. This CDR3 is 17 amino acids long. The trim removed 4 bases at V and 4 bases at J, leaving 13 bases unmatched. Germline V lookup: CDR1 LGHNT, CDR2 FRNRAP.